Below, 4 T cell receptor beta chains from the same sample are listed, as sequenced in a study of T cell changes during pregnancy in multiple sclerosis. The table came from immunoSEQ multiplex PCR; TCRdb's copy has only in-frame clones and leaves some out. The sample shows 40,000 to 60,000 clones, roughly 92% of them seen only once. Sample: CD4+ T cells from peripheral blood mononuclear cells, taken in the third trimester of pregnancy. The receptors shown here come from a female donor with multiple sclerosis, enrolled in a pregnancy study.

In this sample, this clone turned up once. The rearrangement joins TRBV9 to TRBJ2-4, with 7 positions matching TRBD1. V trimming: 2 bases; J trimming: 4 bases; junction bases outside the gene matches: 3. Looked up from germline, CDR1 is SGDLS and CDR2 is YYNGEE. The CDR3 is made up of 14 amino acids. The CDR3 nucleotides are TGTGCCAGCAGCGTCGGCAGGGGGAAAAACATTCAGTACTTC. The encoded protein is CASSVGRGKNIQYF.

V gene TRBV19 combines with J gene TRBJ2-7; D perhaps matches TRBD1 (6 bases). V dropped 5 bases and J dropped 1 base, with 12 bases sitting between them. In germline, CDR1 is LNHDA, CDR2 SQIVND (reference sequence). The CDR3 spans 14 residues. For the CDR3, the DNA is TGTGCCAGTAGTGCGGCAGGGGCTTCCTACGAGCAGTACTTC. Protein product: CASSAAGASYEQYF.

V gene TRBV5-1 combines with J gene TRBJ1-2, with D perhaps TRBD1 (6 bases). The germline V and J ends were trimmed by 0 bases and 4 bases, with 13 bases remaining between them. This CDR3 region has 15 residues. Per germline, CDR1 SGHRS and CDR2 YFSETQ. CDR3: CASSLGGQGPYGYTF. The CDR3 nucleotides read TGCGCCAGCAGCTTGGGGGGCCAGGGGCCCTATGGCTACACCTTC.

This chain uses TRBV4-1 with TRBJ2-3, with D maybe TRBD2 (5 bases). The V end lost 2 bases, the J end lost 2 bases, and 17 bases lay between the germline ends. Germline CDR1 reads MGHRA; CDR2 reads YSYEKL. The CDR3 is 17 amino acids. As DNA, the CDR3 is TGCGCCAGCAGCCAATCGCCTCTAGCTCGGTTCACAGATACGCAGTATTTT. It encodes CASSQSPLARFTDTQYF.